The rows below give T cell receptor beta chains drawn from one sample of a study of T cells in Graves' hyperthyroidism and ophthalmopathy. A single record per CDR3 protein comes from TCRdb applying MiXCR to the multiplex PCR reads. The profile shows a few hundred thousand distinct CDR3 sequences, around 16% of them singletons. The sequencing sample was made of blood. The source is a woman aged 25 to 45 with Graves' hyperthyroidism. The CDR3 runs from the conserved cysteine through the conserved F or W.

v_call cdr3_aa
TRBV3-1 CASSQDYVTDTQYF
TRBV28 CAITSGRATYEQYF
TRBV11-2 CATRLNYEQYF
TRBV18 CASSQSSSGLDNIQYF
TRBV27 CASSLPPPTGELFF
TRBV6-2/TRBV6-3 CASSYSGREKLFF
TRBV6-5 CASSYGASGTFSYEQYF
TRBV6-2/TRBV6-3 CASSYGDSQETQYF
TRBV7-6 CASSLVSVTNEKLFF
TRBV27 CASSTNRDEYSPLHF
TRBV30 CAWSNGGDEQFF
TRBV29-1 CSGGTSGSGHEQYF
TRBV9 CASSSPNGLAGSETQYF
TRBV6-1 CASTGLAGGETQYF
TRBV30 CAWSPATDIYTQYF
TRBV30 CAWSQKRDSQFF
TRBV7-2 CASSLARTSGHTDTQYF
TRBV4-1 CASSQDSGSKFEQYF
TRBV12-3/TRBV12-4 CASSPGPNQPQHF
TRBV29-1 CSARPAPSEKLFF
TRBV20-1 CSARDPGLAGTYEQYF
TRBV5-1 CASSFTSSGTANYGYTF
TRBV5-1 CASSLAWGGDTGELFF
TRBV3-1 CASSQDLAVHQPQHF
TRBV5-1 CASSSAGGNTDTQYF
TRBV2 CASSEEVNQPQHF
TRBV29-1 CSVEAGQGGYNEQFF
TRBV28 CASSPSWVGPDTEAFF
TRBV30 CAWSGDRGQRRQPQHF
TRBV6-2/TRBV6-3 CASSYAREVNEQYF
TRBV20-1 CSARVSSGVRTDTQYF
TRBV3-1 CASSPQEGYRWASGSRYEQYF
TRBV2 CASTGRTSGRETQYF
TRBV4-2 CASQGSNEQFF
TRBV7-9 CASSPPGGITDTQYF
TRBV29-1 CSVATDSYNEQFF
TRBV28 CASRIRDRGPGRPQHF
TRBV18 CASSPPGAFQETQYF
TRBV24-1 CATSGQREGYTF
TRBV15 CATSRGADSRNTGELFF
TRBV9 CASSVGSGRAEATQYF
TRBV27 CASSFRDSNQPQHF
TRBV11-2 CASSPRAVEKLFF
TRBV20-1 CSAKISASGRNEQFF
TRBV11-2 CASSQEQASGLSTDTQYF
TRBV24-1 CATSREGRETQYF
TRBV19 CASSTYGGIYTEAFF
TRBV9 CASSQGTTSGTFGNTQYF
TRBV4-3 CASSQDRIQETQYF
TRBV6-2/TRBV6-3 CASSYGTEAFF